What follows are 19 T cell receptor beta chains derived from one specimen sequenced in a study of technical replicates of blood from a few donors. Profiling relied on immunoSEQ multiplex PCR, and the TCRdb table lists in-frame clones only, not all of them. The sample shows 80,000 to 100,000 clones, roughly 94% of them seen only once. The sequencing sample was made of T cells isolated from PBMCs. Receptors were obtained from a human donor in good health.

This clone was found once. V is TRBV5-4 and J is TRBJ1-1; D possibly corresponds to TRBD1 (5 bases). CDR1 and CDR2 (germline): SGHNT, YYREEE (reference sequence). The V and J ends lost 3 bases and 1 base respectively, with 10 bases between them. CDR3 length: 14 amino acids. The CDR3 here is CASSSDTTNTEAFF. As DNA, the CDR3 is TGTGCCAGCAGCTCGGACACTACGAACACTGAAGCTTTCTTT.

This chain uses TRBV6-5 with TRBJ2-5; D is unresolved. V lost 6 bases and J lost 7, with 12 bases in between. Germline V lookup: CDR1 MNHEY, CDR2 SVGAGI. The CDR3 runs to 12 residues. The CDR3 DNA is TGTGCCAGCAGGGCAGGCTCCGGGACCCAGTACTTC. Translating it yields CASRAGSGTQYF.

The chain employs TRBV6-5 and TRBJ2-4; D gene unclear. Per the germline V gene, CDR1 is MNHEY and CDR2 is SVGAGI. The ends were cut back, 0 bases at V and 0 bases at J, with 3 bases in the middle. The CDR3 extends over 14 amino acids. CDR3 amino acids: CASSYSIAKNIQYF. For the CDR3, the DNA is TGTGCCAGCAGTTACTCTATAGCCAAAAACATTCAGTACTTC.

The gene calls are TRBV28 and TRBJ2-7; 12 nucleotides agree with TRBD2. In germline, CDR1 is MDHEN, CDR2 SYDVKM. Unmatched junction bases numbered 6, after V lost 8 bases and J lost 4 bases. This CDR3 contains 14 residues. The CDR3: CASLSTSGSYEQYF. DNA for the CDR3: TGTGCCAGCCTCTCGACTAGCGGGAGTTACGAGCAGTACTTC. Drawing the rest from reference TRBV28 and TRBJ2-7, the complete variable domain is DVKVTQSSRYLVKRTGEKVFLECVQDMDHENMFWYRQDPGLGLRLIYFSYDVKMKEKGDIPEGYSVSREKKERFSLILESASTNQTSMYLCASLSTSGSYEQYFGPGTRLTVT.

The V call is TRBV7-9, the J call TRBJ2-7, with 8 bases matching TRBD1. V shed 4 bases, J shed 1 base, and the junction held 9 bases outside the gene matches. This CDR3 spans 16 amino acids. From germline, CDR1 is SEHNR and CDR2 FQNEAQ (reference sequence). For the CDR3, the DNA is TGTGCCAGCAGCTCTGGGCCCGGGACAGGTTCCTACGAGCAGTACTTC. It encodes CASSSGPGTGSYEQYF. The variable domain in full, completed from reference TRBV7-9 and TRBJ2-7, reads DTGVSQNPRHKITKRGQNVTFRCDPISEHNRLYWYRQTLGQGPEFLTYFQNEAQLEKSRLLSDRFSAERPKGSFSTLEIQRTEQGDSAMYLCASSSGPGTGSYEQYFGPGTRLTVT.

CDR3 DNA: TGTGCCAGCAGCTTAGAAGGAGAGGGTCCATCTGGCTACACCTTC. Amino acid sequence: CASSLEGEGPSGYTF. The chain employs TRBV7-6 and TRBJ1-2; D gene uncertain. The V gene lost 1 base and the J gene lost 7 bases, with 16 bases spanning the gap. The CDR3 is 15 residues long. Germline assignment: CDR1 SGHVS and CDR2 FNYEAQ.

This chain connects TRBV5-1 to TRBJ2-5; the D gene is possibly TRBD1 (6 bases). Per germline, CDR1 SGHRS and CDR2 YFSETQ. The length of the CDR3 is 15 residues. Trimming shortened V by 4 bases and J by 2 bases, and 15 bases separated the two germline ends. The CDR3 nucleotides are TGCGCCAGCAGCCCGTGGGCAGGGGAACAAGAGACCCAGTACTTC. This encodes CASSPWAGEQETQYF.

CDR3 sequence (DNA): TGTGCCAGCAGCTTAGGACAGGGGGCGGCTAATGAAAAACTGTTTTTT. As protein: CASSLGQGAANEKLFF. V usage is TRBV7-6 and J usage is TRBJ1-4, with TRBD1 matching over 10 bases. CDR1 is SGHVS and CDR2 is FNYEAQ in the germline V gene. The CDR3 has 16 amino acids. V shed 1 base, J shed 3 bases, and the junction held 2 bases outside the gene matches. Full variable domain (missing parts from reference TRBV7-6 and TRBJ1-4): GAGVSQSPRYKVTKRGQDVALRCDPISGHVSLYWYRQALGQGPEFLTYFNYEAQQDKSGLPNDRFSAERPEGSISTLTIQRTEQRDSAMYRCASSLGQGAANEKLFFGSGTQLSVL.

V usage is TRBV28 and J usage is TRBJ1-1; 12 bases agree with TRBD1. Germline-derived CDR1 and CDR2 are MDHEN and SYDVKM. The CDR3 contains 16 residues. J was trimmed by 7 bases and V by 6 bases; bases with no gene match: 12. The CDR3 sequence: CASSVGQGALRGEAFF. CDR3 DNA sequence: TGTGCCAGCAGCGTGGGACAGGGGGCACTGAGGGGTGAAGCTTTCTTT.

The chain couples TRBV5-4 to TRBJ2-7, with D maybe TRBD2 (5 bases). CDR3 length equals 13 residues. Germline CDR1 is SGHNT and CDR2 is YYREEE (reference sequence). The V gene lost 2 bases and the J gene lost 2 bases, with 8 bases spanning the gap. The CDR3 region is CASSFGLPYEQYF. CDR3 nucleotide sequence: TGTGCCAGCAGCTTCGGACTTCCCTACGAGCAGTACTTC. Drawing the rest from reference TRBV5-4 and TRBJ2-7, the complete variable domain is ETGVTQSPTHLIKTRGQQVTLRCSSQSGHNTVSWYQQALGQGPQFIFQYYREEENGRGNFPPRFSGLQFPNYSSELNVNALELDDSALYLCASSFGLPYEQYFGPGTRLTVT.

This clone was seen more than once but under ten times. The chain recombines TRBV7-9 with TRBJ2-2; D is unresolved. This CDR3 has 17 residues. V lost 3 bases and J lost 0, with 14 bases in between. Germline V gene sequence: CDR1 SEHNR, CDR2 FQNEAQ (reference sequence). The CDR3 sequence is CASSFYVGVSNTGELFF. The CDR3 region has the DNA TGTGCCAGCAGCTTCTATGTAGGAGTGTCGAACACCGGGGAGCTGTTTTTT.

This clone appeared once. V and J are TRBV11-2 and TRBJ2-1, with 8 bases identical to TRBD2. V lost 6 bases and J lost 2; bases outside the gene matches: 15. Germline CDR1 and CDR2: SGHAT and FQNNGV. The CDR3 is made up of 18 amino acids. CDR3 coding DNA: TGTGCCAGCAGAACAATAGCCAGTAACGGGAGGGCCTACAATGAGCAGTTCTTC. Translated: CASRTIASNGRAYNEQFF.

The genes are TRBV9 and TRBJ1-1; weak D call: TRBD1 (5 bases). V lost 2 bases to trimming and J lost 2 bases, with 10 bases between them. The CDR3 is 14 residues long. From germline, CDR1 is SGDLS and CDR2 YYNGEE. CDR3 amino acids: CASSVVGDNTEAFF. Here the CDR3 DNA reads TGTGCCAGCAGCGTGGTAGGGGATAACACTGAAGCTTTCTTT.

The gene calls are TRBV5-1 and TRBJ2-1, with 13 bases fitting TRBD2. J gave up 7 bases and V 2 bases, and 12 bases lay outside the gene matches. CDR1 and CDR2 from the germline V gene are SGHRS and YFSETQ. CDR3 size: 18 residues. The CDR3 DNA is TGCGCCAGCAGCTTCGGAAGACTAGCGGGAGGAATGTGGAATGAGCAGTTCTTC. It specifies CASSFGRLAGGMWNEQFF.

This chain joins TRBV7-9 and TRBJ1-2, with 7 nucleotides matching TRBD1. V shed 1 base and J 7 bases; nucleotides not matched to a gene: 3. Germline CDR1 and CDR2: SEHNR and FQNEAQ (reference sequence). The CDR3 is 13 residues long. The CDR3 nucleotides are TGTGCCAGCAGCTTAGAAGGGGGCGGTGGCTACACCTTC. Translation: CASSLEGGGGYTF.

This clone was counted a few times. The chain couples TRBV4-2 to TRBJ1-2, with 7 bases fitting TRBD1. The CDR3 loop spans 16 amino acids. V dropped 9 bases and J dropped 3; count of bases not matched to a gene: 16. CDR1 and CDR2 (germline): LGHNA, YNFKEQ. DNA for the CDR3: TGTGCCAGGAACCGGACAGGCCTCCCCTCCGACTATGGCTACACCTTC. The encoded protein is CARNRTGLPSDYGYTF.

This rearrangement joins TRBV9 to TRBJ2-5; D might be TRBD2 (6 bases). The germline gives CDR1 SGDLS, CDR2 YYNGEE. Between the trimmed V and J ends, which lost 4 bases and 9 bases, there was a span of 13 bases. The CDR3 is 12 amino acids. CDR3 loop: CASSPGGLAQYF. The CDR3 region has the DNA TGTGCCAGCAGCCCTGGGGGACTGGCCCAGTACTTC.

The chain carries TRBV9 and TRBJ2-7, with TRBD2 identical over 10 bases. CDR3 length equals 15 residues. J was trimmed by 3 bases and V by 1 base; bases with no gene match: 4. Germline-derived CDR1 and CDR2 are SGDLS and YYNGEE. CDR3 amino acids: CASSVTGLASYEQYF. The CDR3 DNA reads TGTGCCAGCAGCGTAACGGGACTAGCGAGCTACGAGCAGTACTTC. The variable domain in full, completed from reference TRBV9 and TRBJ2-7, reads DSGVTQTPKHLITATGQRVTLRCSPRSGDLSVYWYQQSLDQGLQFLIQYYNGEERAKGNILERFSAQQFPDLHSELNLSSLELGDSALYFCASSVTGLASYEQYFGPGTRLTVT.

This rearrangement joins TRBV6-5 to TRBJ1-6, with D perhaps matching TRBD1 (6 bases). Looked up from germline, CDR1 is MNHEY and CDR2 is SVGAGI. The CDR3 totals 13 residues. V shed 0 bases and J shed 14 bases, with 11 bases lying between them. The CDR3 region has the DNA TGTGCCAGCAGTTACTCGCAGGGGTTAGCCCTCCACTTT. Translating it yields CASSYSQGLALHF.